Following are 30 T cell receptor beta chains from one sample sequenced in a study of blood T cell repertoires in COVID-19. Sequenced by immunoSEQ multiplex PCR; TCRdb stores in-frame clones only, minus some. This sample has about 89,000 clones, with about three quarters found just once. Sequenced input: peripheral blood. Receptors originate from a human donor in a cohort sampled during active COVID-19.

In nucleotides, the CDR3 is TGTGCCAGCAGCTTAGGGCTAGCGGCAAACCAAGAGACCCAGTACTTC. Translated: CASSLGLAANQETQYF. The rearrangement links TRBV7-8 to TRBJ2-5; 7 bases are a match to TRBD2. V shed 1 base and J 0 bases; nucleotides not matched to a gene: 5. CDR3 length equals 16 residues. In germline, CDR1 is SGHVS, CDR2 FQNEAQ.

This chain uses TRBV19 with TRBJ2-3, with a possible D match to TRBD1 (5 bases). CDR3 size: 15 residues. Germline CDR1 is LNHDA and CDR2 is SQIVND (reference sequence). The V gene lost 3 bases and the J gene lost 3 bases, with 13 bases spanning the gap. CDR3 nucleotides: TGTGCCAGTAGTATTATAGGGGCAGGGACAGATACGCAGTATTTT. Translation gives CASSIIGAGTDTQYF.

The chain links TRBV30 to TRBJ1-4, with D perhaps matching TRBD1 (6 bases). V gave up 1 base and J gave up 4 bases, with 13 bases separating them. The CDR3 consists of 15 residues. The germline V gene encodes CDR1 GTSNPN and CDR2 SVGIG (reference sequence). The CDR3 DNA reads as TGTGCCTGGAGTGCAACAGGGCAGGTTAATGAAAAACTGTTTTTT. Translation: CAWSATGQVNEKLFF.

V is TRBV28 and J is TRBJ2-1; 9 bases match TRBD2. This CDR3 is built from 15 residues. Trimming cost V 5 bases and J 6 bases; bases outside gene matches: 8. Germline V gene data show CDR1 as MDHEN and CDR2 as SYDVKM. CDR3 DNA sequence: TGTGCCAGCAGTCCATTGGGACTAGCCATCAATGAGCAGTTCTTC. Encoded protein: CASSPLGLAINEQFF.

This clone appeared once. J is TRBJ2-3 and V is TRBV2; 10 nucleotides agree with TRBD1. Unmatched junction bases numbered 9, after V lost 10 bases and J lost 5 bases. The CDR3 is 14 amino acids. Germline V lookup: CDR1 SNHLY, CDR2 FYNNEI. In nucleotides, the CDR3 is TGTGCCACAGGCAGACAGGGGGCTAAAGATACGCAGTATTTT. Protein sequence: CATGRQGAKDTQYF.

The chain joins TRBV6-6 to TRBJ1-4; 7 positions match TRBD1. The ends lost 6 bases at V and 6 bases at J; junction bases unmatched: 7. The CDR3 sequence is 14 residues long. Looked up from germline, CDR1 is MNHNY and CDR2 is SVGAGI (reference sequence). CDR3 protein: CASRVTGEDEKLFF. The CDR3 coding sequence is TGTGCCAGCAGGGTAACAGGGGAGGATGAAAAACTGTTTTTT.

This chain uses TRBV19 with TRBJ2-3; D unclear. CDR1 is LNHDA, CDR2 SQIVND, per germline (reference sequence). The V end was cut by 9 bases, the J end by 1 base, with 11 bases between. The CDR3 spans 13 residues. Here the CDR3 reads CASSRMGTDTQYF. Here the CDR3 DNA reads TGTGCCAGCTCTAGGATGGGCACAGATACGCAGTATTTT.

This clone was seen more than once but under ten times. The chain has TRBV19 and TRBJ1-1, with 9 bases fitting TRBD1. The V gene's germline CDR1 is LNHDA and CDR2 SQIVND (reference sequence). With V trimmed by 7 bases and J by 4 bases, 10 bases remained unmatched. The CDR3 runs to 15 residues. The CDR3 DNA is TGTGCCAGTACCAGGGACAGGGCGGACGTCACTGAAGCTTTCTTT. This encodes CASTRDRADVTEAFF. Full variable domain (outside the CDR3, taken from reference TRBV19 and TRBJ1-1): DGGITQSPKYLFRKEGQNVTLSCEQNLNHDAMYWYRQDPGQGLRLIYYSQIVNDFQKGDIAEGYSVSREKKESFPLTVTSAQKNPTAFYLCASTRDRADVTEAFFGQGTRLTVV.

The V and J genes are TRBV24-1 and TRBJ2-2, with TRBD1 identical over 9 bases. Trimming cost V 4 bases and J 0 bases; bases outside gene matches: 8. Germline loops: CDR1 KGHDR, CDR2 SFDVKD. The CDR3 covers 18 residues. The CDR3 loop is CATSDLGQGKTNTGELFF. In nucleotides, the CDR3 is TGTGCCACCAGTGACCTCGGACAGGGGAAAACGAACACCGGGGAGCTGTTTTTT.

Regarding this clone: At one end the junction does not follow the germline gene, possibly because of a read error. The chain employs TRBV5-1 and TRBJ2-7; TRBD2 might be the D (7 bases). The CDR3 has 15 residues. CDR1 is SGHRS and CDR2 is YFSETQ in the germline V gene. The CDR3 DNA sequence: TGCGCCCGCAGCTTGGGGGGCGGGGGCGGCAACGAGCAGTACTTC. It encodes CARSLGGGGGNEQYF.

CDR3 amino acids: CASSPGGGYGYTF. The CDR3 nucleotides are TGTGCCAGCTCACCTGGGGGCGGGTATGGCTACACCTTC. The chain employs TRBV18 and TRBJ1-2; D perhaps matches TRBD1 (6 bases). Trimming shortened V by 3 bases and J by 5 bases, and 10 bases separated the two germline ends. The CDR3 has 13 amino acids. In germline, CDR1 is KGHSH, CDR2 LQKENI.

The chain uses TRBV7-9 and TRBJ2-7; the D gene is possibly TRBD2 (6 bases). CDR3 length: 14 amino acids. V was shortened by 1 base and J by 4 bases, with 11 bases between the two germline ends. The germline gives CDR1 SEHNR, CDR2 FQNEAQ (reference sequence). The CDR3 loop is CASSLGGELYEQYF. The CDR3 DNA sequence: TGTGCCAGCAGCTTAGGGGGGGAATTGTACGAGCAGTACTTC.

The rearrangement joins TRBV5-5 to TRBJ2-7; D may be TRBD2 (6 bases). V dropped 0 bases and J dropped 0 bases, with 10 bases sitting between them. Germline-derived CDR1 and CDR2 are SGHKS and YYEKEE (reference sequence). This CDR3 contains 15 residues. CDR3 loop: CASSLVGGASYEQYF. The CDR3 DNA follows: TGTGCCAGCAGCTTGGTGGGGGGAGCCTCCTACGAGCAGTACTTC.

The rearrangement links TRBV6-4 to TRBJ1-6; 10 bases match TRBD1. J gave up 7 bases and V 5 bases, and 2 bases lay outside the gene matches. The length of the CDR3 is 14 residues. Germline-derived CDR1 and CDR2 are MRHNA and SNTAGT. CDR3 in amino acids: CASSPDRGNSPLHF. The CDR3 coding sequence is TGTGCCAGCAGTCCGGACAGGGGGAATTCACCCCTCCACTTT.

The gene calls are TRBV19 and TRBJ1-5, with TRBD1 matching over 8 bases. The CDR3 is 15 residues long. Trimming cost V 5 bases and J 6 bases; bases outside gene matches: 9. The germline V gene has CDR1 LNHDA and CDR2 SQIVND (reference sequence). In DNA form, the CDR3 reads TGTGCCAGTAGTTACCCTGGACAGGGCAGTCAGCCCCAGCATTTT. Translated, it gives CASSYPGQGSQPQHF.

This clone was detected a few times. The chain links TRBV28 to TRBJ1-5; D gene unclear. Germline V CDR1 and CDR2: MDHEN, SYDVKM. V gave up 5 bases and J gave up 5 bases, with 19 bases separating them. The CDR3 has 16 residues. The CDR3 DNA reads as TGTGCCAGCAGTCCCCTGCGGGTGGGGATTTATCAGCCCCAGCATTTT. Translated, it gives CASSPLRVGIYQPQHF.

V gene TRBV30 combines with J gene TRBJ1-5; D is perhaps TRBD1 (5 bases). CDR3 length: 13 amino acids. The V end lost 3 bases, the J end lost 4 bases, and 10 bases lay between the germline ends. CDR1 and CDR2 from the germline V gene are GTSNPN and SVGIG (reference sequence). The CDR3 is CAWRAGRNQPQHF. For the CDR3, the DNA is TGTGCCTGGAGGGCAGGGCGGAATCAGCCCCAGCATTTT.

This clone has only one observation. The chain joins TRBV24-1 to TRBJ2-1, with D unclear. Germline V gives CDR1 KGHDR, CDR2 SFDVKD. This CDR3 contains 13 residues. Trimming left V 5 bases short and J 9 bases short, with 13 bases between. CDR3 sequence: CATSALVRSEQFF. The CDR3 coding sequence is TGTGCCACCAGTGCGCTAGTTAGGAGTGAGCAGTTCTTC.

This clone was found once. This chain joins TRBV28 and TRBJ2-1; 11 nucleotides match TRBD2. Germline-derived CDR1 and CDR2 are MDHEN and SYDVKM. The CDR3 is 14 residues long. V dropped 5 bases and J dropped 5; count of bases not matched to a gene: 2. The CDR3 DNA is TGTGCCAGCAGTATGGGACTAGCGGACAATGAGCAGTTCTTC. The encoded protein is CASSMGLADNEQFF.

The CDR3: CASSPTRGQPQHF. The CDR3, as DNA: TGTGCCAGCAGTCCAACCAGGGGCCAGCCCCAGCATTTT. V and J are TRBV28 and TRBJ1-5, with D possibly matching TRBD1 (6 bases). This CDR3 has 13 amino acids. V lost 5 bases and J 7 bases, leaving 12 bases between the germline ends. Germline CDR1 MDHEN, CDR2 SYDVKM.

The CDR3 sequence: CAWSGRGLDQDNEQFF. Here the CDR3 DNA reads TGTGCCTGGAGTGGAAGGGGACTAGATCAAGACAATGAGCAGTTCTTC. This sequence joins TRBV30 and TRBJ2-1, with TRBD2 identical over 8 bases. There are 16 residues in the CDR3. The trim removed 1 base at V and 5 bases at J, leaving 10 bases unmatched. Germline V gene lookup returns CDR1 GTSNPN and CDR2 SVGIG (reference sequence).

This rearrangement joins TRBV5-1 to TRBJ1-1; tentatively, D is TRBD1 (6 bases). The CDR3 consists of 14 residues. Trimming took 2 bases from V and 5 from J, leaving 13 bases between them. Germline V gene sequence: CDR1 SGHRS, CDR2 YFSETQ. The CDR3 DNA reads as TGCGCCAGCAGCTTACAGGGTCAGAGGACTGAAGCTTTCTTT. Protein product: CASSLQGQRTEAFF.

In this sample, this clone turned up a few times. The V call is TRBV6-2 or TRBV6-3, the J call TRBJ2-3; D is possibly TRBD1 (6 bases). CDR3 length: 16 residues. The germline gives CDR1 MNHEY, CDR2 SVGEGT. Trimming took 6 bases from V and 1 from J, leaving 17 bases between them. CDR3 sequence reads: CASSPLQGRGTDTQYF. In nucleotides, the CDR3 is TGTGCCAGCAGCCCCCTTCAGGGGAGAGGCACAGATACGCAGTATTTT.

This chain connects TRBV5-1 to TRBJ1-1, with D maybe TRBD1 (5 bases). Trimming pared 4 bases from V and 1 base from J, leaving 11 bases between. In germline, CDR1 is SGHRS, CDR2 YFSETQ. This CDR3 contains 14 residues. CDR3 nucleotides: TGCGCCAGCAGCGCCCCTCAGGGGAACACTGAAGCTTTCTTT. This codes for CASSAPQGNTEAFF.

V usage is TRBV9 and J usage is TRBJ2-7; 7 nucleotides align to TRBD1. Germline-derived CDR1 and CDR2 are SGDLS and YYNGEE. Germline trimming cut 4 bases from V and 7 bases from J; bases unmatched to any gene: 11. CDR3 length equals 14 residues. CDR3: CASSPRPGQSEQYF. CDR3 bases: TGTGCCAGCAGCCCCCGTCCGGGACAGTCAGAGCAGTACTTC.

The chain links TRBV6-5 to TRBJ1-2; 7 nucleotides match TRBD1. Germline values: CDR1 MNHEY, CDR2 SVGAGI. With 5 bases clipped from V and 4 bases from J, the junction kept 7 bases outside the gene matches. The CDR3 spans 14 residues. DNA for the CDR3: TGTGCCAGCAGTCGACAGGGCTTCAGCTATGGCTACACCTTC. Protein sequence: CASSRQGFSYGYTF.

This chain joins TRBV28 and TRBJ2-7, with 14 bases lining up with TRBD2. The CDR3 extends over 20 amino acids. Germline V lookup: CDR1 MDHEN, CDR2 SYDVKM. J lost 2 bases, V lost 4 bases, and 16 bases had no gene match. Here the CDR3 DNA reads TGTGCCAGCAGTTCCCCCACGGGACCTAGGGGACTAGCGGGAGCCTACGAGCAGTACTTC. Amino acid sequence: CASSSPTGPRGLAGAYEQYF.

The chain joins TRBV6-5 to TRBJ1-2; 9 nucleotides line up with TRBD1. This CDR3 has 14 amino acids. V gave up 2 bases and J gave up 7 bases; unmatched junction bases: 5. Germline V lookup: CDR1 MNHEY, CDR2 SVGAGI. CDR3 nucleotide sequence: TGTGCCAGCAGTTACACTGGACAGGGGAGTGGCTACACCTTC. Its protein is CASSYTGQGSGYTF.

This chain links TRBV3-1 (or the pseudogene TRBV3-2) with TRBJ1-6; 7 bases agree with TRBD1. With V trimmed by 4 bases and J by 9 bases, 6 bases remained unmatched. This CDR3 contains 14 residues. In germline, CDR1 is LGHDT, CDR2 YNNKEL (reference sequence). In DNA form, the CDR3 reads TGTGCCAGCAGCCGACAGGGTAGGAGTTCACCCCTCCACTTT. As protein: CASSRQGRSSPLHF.

This clone appeared once. This rearrangement joins TRBV7-2 to TRBJ2-3; D may be TRBD2 (8 bases). Trimming took 6 bases from V and 0 from J, leaving 22 bases between them. Germline CDR1 reads SGHTA; CDR2 reads FQGNSA. CDR3 length equals 18 residues. CDR3 sequence reads: CASSFQGGSGTSTDTQYF. The CDR3 nucleotides read TGTGCCAGCAGTTTCCAGGGGGGTAGCGGGACAAGCACAGATACGCAGTATTTT.